Listed here is a single T cell receptor beta chain. This sample is drawn from a study of blood T cell repertoires in COVID-19. About the study: The United States, Italy and Spain provided the acute and convalescent COVID-19 samples.

This table comes from immunoSEQ multiplex PCR, and its TCRdb copy is limited to in-frame clones, with some not included. Counted here are 100,000 to 150,000 clones, 85% to 90% occurring once; the ten biggest clones make up about 2.1%. The CDR3 length is 15 residues. Per the germline V gene, CDR1 is SGDLS and CDR2 is YYNGEE. The ends were cut back, 0 bases at V and 6 bases at J, with 14 bases in the middle. The chain links TRBV9 to TRBJ2-3; D might be TRBD1 (5 bases). The receptor's source is a man aged 65-85 years with active COVID-19. Sequenced: peripheral blood. This CDR3 is CASSVEGRVSDTQYF. The CDR3 region has the DNA TGTGCCAGCAGCGTAGAGGGCAGGGTTTCGGATACGCAGTATTTT.